Sequencing of this T cell receptor (beta chain) was carried out in a study of T cell responses to AZD1222 COVID-19 vaccine. Trimming took off 1 base at V and 4 bases at J, with 9 bases between the two ends. CDR1 is LGHNA and CDR2 is YSLEER in the germline V gene. The CDR3 covers 14 residues. In its sample, this clone was seen once. Profiling relied on immunoSEQ multiplex PCR, and the TCRdb table lists in-frame clones only, not all of them. This table holds some 180,000 clones, about 93% found once. The V call is TRBV4-3, the J call TRBJ2-3; the D gene could be TRBD1 or TRBD2 (5 bases each). The sequence was collected from an adult who received the MenACWY meningococcal vaccine as a control. The source was peripheral blood, collected 28 days after the second dose of the MenACWY control vaccine. CDR3 in DNA: TGCGCCAGCAGCCAAGGTTTGGGGGCAGATACGCAGTATTTT. Its protein product is CASSQGLGADTQYF.